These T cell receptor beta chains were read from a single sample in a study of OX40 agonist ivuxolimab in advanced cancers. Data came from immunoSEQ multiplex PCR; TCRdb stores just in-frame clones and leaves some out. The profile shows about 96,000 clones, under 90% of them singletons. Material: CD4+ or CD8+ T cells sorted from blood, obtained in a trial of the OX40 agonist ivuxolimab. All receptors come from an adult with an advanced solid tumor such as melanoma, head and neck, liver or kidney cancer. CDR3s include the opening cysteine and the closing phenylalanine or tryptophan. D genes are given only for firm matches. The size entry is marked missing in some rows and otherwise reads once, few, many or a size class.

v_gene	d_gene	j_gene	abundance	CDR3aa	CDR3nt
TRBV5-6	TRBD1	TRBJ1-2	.	CASSMGQDYGYTF	TGTGCCAGCAGCATGGGACAGGACTATGGCTACACCTTC
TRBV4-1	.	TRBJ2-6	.	CASSQDRGDSFSGANVLTF	TGCGCCAGCAGCCAAGATCGGGGGGACAGTTTCTCTGGGGCCAACGTCCTGACTTTC
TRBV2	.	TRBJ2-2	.	CASSDRDINTGELFF	TGTGCCAGCAGTGACAGGGACATTAACACCGGGGAGCTGTTTTTT
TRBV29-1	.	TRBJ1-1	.	CSVEGEARRSEAFF	TGCAGCGTTGAGGGGGAGGCGAGGAGATCTGAAGCTTTCTTT
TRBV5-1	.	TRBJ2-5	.	CASSWTTGAQETQYF	TGCGCCAGCAGCTGGACGACAGGAGCGCAAGAGACCCAGTACTTC
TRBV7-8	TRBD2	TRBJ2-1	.	CASSPWSSGGARSEQFF	TGTGCCAGCAGCCCTTGGTCGAGCGGGGGGGCCCGGAGTGAGCAGTTCTTC
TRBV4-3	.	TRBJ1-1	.	CASSQEVGRNTEAFF	TGCGCCAGCAGCCAAGAGGTGGGCAGGAACACTGAAGCTTTCTTT
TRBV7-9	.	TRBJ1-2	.	CASSLDSKIGYTF	TGTGCCAGCAGTTTAGACAGTAAAATTGGCTACACCTTC
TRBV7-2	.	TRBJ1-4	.	CASSRQGTNEKLFF	TGTGCCAGCAGCCGTCAGGGGACTAATGAAAAACTGTTTTTT
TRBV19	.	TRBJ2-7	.	CASSITGGTLGHEQYF	TGTGCCAGTAGTATTACCGGTGGGACCCTGGGGCACGAGCAGTACTTC
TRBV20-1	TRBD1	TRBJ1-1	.	CSVPGQGEAFF	TGCAGTGTCCCCGGACAGGGTGAAGCTTTCTTT
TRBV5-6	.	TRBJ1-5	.	CASSLWWGGDSNQPQHF	TGTGCCAGCAGCTTGTGGTGGGGGGGCGATAGCAATCAGCCCCAGCATTTT
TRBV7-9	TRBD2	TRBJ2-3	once	CASSSLLAGDADTQYF	TGTGCCAGCAGCTCTTTGCTAGCGGGGGATGCGGATACGCAGTATTTT
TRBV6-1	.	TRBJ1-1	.	CASSERGRSTEAFF	TGTGCCAGCAGTGAACGGGGAAGGAGTACTGAAGCTTTCTTT
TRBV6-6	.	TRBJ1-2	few	CASSYGSFYGYTF	TGTGCCAGCAGTTACGGCAGCTTCTATGGCTACACCTTC
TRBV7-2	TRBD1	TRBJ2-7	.	CASSLGGTGPYEQYF	TGTGCCAGCAGCTTAGGCGGGACAGGGCCCTACGAGCAGTACTTC
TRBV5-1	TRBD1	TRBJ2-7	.	CASSIDRAYEQYF	TGCGCCAGCAGCATTGACAGGGCCTACGAGCAGTACTTC
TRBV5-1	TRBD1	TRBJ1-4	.	CASKTSTPGTGPGVGEKLFF	TGCGCCAGCAAAACATCGACCCCCGGGACAGGGCCCGGAGTGGGTGAAAAACTGTTTTTT
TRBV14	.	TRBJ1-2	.	CASSQGQSSHGYTF	TGTGCCAGCAGCCAAGGACAGTCGTCTCATGGCTACACCTTC
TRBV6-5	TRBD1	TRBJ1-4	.	CASSPRTGLKLFF	TGTGCCAGCAGTCCCCGGACAGGGTTAAAACTGTTTTTT
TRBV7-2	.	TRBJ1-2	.	CASSSGPVRSNYGYTF	TGTGCCAGCAGCTCGGGACCCGTTAGGTCTAACTATGGCTACACCTTC
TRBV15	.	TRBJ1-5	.	CATSRDSGLNQPQHF	TGTGCCACCAGCAGAGATTCGGGCCTTAATCAGCCCCAGCATTTT
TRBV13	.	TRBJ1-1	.	CASSLPEGAVVDTEAFF	TGTGCCAGCAGCCTCCCAGAAGGGGCTGTGGTCGACACTGAAGCTTTCTTT
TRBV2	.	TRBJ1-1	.	CASSLTSGGAFF	TGTGCCAGCAGCCTAACCTCCGGTGGAGCTTTCTTT
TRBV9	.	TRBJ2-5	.	CASSVMGPETQYF	TGTGCCAGCAGCGTAATGGGCCCAGAGACCCAGTACTTC
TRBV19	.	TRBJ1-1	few	CASSKGTLNTEAFF	TGTGCCAGTAGTAAAGGCACATTGAACACTGAAGCTTTCTTT
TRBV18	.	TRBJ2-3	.	CASSPNLPTGTDTQYF	TGTGCCAGCTCACCCAACTTACCGACAGGCACAGATACGCAGTATTTT
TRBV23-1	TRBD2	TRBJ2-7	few	CASSHGTSGRPGYEQYF	TGCGCCAGCAGTCACGGGACTAGCGGGAGACCCGGCTACGAGCAGTACTTC
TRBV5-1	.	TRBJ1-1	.	CASSLLGFDTEAFF	TGCGCCAGCAGCTTGTTAGGGTTCGACACTGAAGCTTTCTTT
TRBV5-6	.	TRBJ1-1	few	CASSLIRSPEAFF	TGTGCCAGCAGCTTGATCAGGTCCCCTGAAGCTTTCTTT
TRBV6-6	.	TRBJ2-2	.	CATTDDGGAASGELFF	TGTGCCACCACAGATGACGGGGGCGCCGCATCCGGGGAGCTGTTTTTT
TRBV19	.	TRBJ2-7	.	CASKDGPGAYEQYF	TGTGCCAGTAAAGACGGGCCAGGGGCCTACGAGCAGTACTTC
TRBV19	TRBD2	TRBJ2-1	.	CASKTFGRDNEQFF	TGTGCCAGTAAGACTTTCGGGAGGGACAATGAGCAGTTCTTC
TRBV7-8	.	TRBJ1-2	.	CASSFVVGDHGYTF	TGTGCCAGCAGCTTTGTAGTGGGTGACCATGGCTACACCTTC
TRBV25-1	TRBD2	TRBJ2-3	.	CASSPSTSGGSDTQYF	TGTGCCAGCAGTCCCTCCACTAGCGGGGGTTCAGATACGCAGTATTTT
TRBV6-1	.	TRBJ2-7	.	CASTQPNGKGEQYF	TGTGCCAGCACGCAGCCGAATGGGAAGGGAGAGCAGTACTTC
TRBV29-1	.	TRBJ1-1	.	CSAYLTMNTEAFF	TGCAGCGCATACCTGACAATGAACACTGAAGCTTTCTTT
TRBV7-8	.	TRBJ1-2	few	CASSLDVLMGGYTF	TGTGCCAGCAGCTTAGATGTCCTTATGGGTGGCTACACCTTC
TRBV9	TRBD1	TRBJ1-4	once	CASSDRQGAVEKLFF	TGTGCCAGCAGCGATCGACAGGGGGCAGTTGAAAAACTGTTTTTT
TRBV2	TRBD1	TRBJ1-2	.	CASSQLGQGAEGYTF	TGTGCCAGCAGCCAATTGGGCCAGGGGGCCGAGGGCTACACCTTC
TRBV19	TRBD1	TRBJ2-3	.	CASSWQGASDTQYF	TGTGCCAGTAGTTGGCAGGGGGCTTCAGATACGCAGTATTTT
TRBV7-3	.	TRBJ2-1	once	CASSLTPYNEQFF	TGTGCCAGCAGCTTGACACCTTACAATGAGCAGTTCTTC
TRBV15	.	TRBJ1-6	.	CATSSKWGSNSPLHF	TGTGCCACCAGCAGTAAGTGGGGAAGCAATTCACCCCTCCACTTT